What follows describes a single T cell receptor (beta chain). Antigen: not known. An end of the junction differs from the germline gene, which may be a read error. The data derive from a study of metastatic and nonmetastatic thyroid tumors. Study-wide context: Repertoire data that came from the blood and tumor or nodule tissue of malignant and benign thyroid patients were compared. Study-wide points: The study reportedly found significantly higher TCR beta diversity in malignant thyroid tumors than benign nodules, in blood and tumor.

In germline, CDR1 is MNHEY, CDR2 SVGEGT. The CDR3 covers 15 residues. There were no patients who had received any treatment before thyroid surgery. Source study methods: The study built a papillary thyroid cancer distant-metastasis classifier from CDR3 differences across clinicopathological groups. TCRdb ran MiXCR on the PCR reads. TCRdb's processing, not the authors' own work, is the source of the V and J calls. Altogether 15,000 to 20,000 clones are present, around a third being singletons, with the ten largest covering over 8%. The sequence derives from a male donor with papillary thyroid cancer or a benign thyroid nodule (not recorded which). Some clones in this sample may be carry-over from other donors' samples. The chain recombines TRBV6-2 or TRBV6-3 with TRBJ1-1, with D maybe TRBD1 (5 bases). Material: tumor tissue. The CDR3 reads CASIYVIGALAEAFF. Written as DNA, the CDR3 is TGTGCCAGCATTTACGTAATCGGGGCTTTGGCTGAAGCTTTCTTT.